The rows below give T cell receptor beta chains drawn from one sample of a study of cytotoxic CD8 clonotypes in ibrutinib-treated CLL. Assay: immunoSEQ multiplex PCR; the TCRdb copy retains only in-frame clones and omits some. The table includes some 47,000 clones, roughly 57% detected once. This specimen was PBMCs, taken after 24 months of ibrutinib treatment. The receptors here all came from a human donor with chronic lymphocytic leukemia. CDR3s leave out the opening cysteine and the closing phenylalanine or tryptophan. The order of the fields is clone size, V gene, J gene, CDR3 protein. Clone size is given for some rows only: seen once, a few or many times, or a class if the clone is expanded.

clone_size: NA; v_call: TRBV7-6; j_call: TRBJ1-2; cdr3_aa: ASSRGGAYGYT
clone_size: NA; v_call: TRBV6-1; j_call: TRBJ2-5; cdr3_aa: ASSLLGEVY
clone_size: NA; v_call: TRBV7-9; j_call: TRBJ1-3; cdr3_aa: ASSPTDSGNTIY
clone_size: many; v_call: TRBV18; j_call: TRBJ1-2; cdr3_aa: ASSPGMAGGYT
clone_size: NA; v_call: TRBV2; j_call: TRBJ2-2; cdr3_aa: ASKRDTGELF
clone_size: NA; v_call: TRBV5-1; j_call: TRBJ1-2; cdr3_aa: ASSLVGQGGYT
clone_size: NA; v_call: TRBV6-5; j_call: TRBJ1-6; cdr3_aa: ASSYRTGSSPLH
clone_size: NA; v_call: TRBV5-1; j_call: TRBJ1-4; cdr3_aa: ASSTSGGSGEKLF
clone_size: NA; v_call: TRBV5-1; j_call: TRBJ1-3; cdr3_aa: ASSSDGTRGNTIY
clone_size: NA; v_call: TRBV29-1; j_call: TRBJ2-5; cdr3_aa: SVDSMAGQETQY
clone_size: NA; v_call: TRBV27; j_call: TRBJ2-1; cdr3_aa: ASSLWASGEKF
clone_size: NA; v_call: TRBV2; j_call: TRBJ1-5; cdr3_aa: ASSGTGGGQPQH
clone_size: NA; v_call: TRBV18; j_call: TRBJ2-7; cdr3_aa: ASSRGRIDEQY
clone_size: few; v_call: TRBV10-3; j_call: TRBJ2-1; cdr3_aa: AISWDRVNEQF
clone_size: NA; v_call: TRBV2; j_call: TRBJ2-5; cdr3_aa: ASSEVRAGGTQY
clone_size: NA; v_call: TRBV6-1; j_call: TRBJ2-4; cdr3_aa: ASKRDRAKNIQY
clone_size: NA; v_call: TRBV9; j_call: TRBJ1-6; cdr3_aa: ASSVATSLDSPLH
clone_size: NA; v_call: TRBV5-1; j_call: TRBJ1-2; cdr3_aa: ASSWDSGGNYGYT
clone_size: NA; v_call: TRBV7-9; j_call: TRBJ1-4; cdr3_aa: ASSPGGGVEKLF
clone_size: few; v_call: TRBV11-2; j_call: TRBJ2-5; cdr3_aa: ASRPAGLAGSQY